This T cell receptor beta chain derives from a study of identical twins. General study points: Within twin pairs, the out-of-frame alpha sequences they shared showed excess low generation probability. Monozygotic twins shared more out-of-frame TCR alpha than recombination models predicted. Out-of-frame beta chain sequences displayed weaker excess sharing between twins.

Unique molecular identifiers were present on the cDNA, and a universal primer site came from template switching. TCRdb redid the calling of the 5' RACE reads with MiXCR, one entry per CDR3 protein. The repertoire has 300,000 to 400,000 distinct CDR3 sequences, 12% of them found once; the top ten carry 7.2%. Points on this clonotype: Its target is unknown.

Germline trimming cut 0 bases from V and 5 bases from J; bases unmatched to any gene: 6. The CDR3 spans 16 residues. CDR1 is DFQATT, CDR2 SNEGSKA, per germline (reference sequence). These data also formed part of another study, on yellow fever vaccine responses in identical twins.

This clonotype was obtained from a woman between 18 and 29 years old in good health. The chain combines TRBV20-1 with TRBJ2-5, with 13 bases that match TRBD2. The sequenced sample was CD8+ T cells sorted from blood. Written as DNA, the CDR3 is TGCAGTGCTAGAGATAATTTACTAGCGGGAGGGGAGACCCAGTACTTC. This encodes CSARDNLLAGGETQYF.